These 9 T cell receptor beta chains were sequenced from one sample in a study of identical twins. MiXCR, run by TCRdb on the 5' RACE reads, gives a single entry per CDR3 protein. The repertoire holds around 530,000 distinct CDR3 sequences, with 12% to 15% as singletons. The same sample was also used in a study of yellow fever vaccine responses in identical twins.

Sequencing was carried out using CD4+ T cells sorted from blood. The receptors come from a woman between 18 and 29 years old in good health.

The V call is TRBV20-1, the J call TRBJ1-2, with D tentatively TRBD1 (5 bases). Per germline, CDR1 DFQATT and CDR2 SNEGSKA (reference sequence). Trimming stripped 3 bases from V and 2 bases from J, with 13 bases between. This CDR3 contains 14 residues. The CDR3 sequence is CSARSGGLNYGYTF. The CDR3 nucleotides are TGCAGTGCTAGGAGTGGGGGTCTGAACTATGGCTACACCTTC.

This clonotype came up a few times. This chain connects TRBV9 to TRBJ2-7; D might be TRBD2 (5 bases). Germline CDR1 SGDLS, CDR2 YYNGEE. The V and J ends lost 0 bases and 2 bases respectively, with 15 bases between them. The CDR3 consists of 16 residues. The CDR3 DNA sequence: TGTGCCAGCAGCGTAGCTTCAGACTATCCAGCCTACGAGCAGTACTTC. Translating it yields CASSVASDYPAYEQYF.

The chain is built from TRBV5-5 and TRBJ1-1, with D hard to call. CDR3 size: 12 residues. V was cut by 2 bases and J by 3 bases, with 5 bases left in between. Per germline, CDR1 SGHKS and CDR2 YYEKEE (reference sequence). CDR3 nucleotides: TGTGCCAGCAGCTTTATCTACACTGAAGCTTTCTTT. Residues: CASSFIYTEAFF.

This clonotype was found a few times. The chain couples TRBV3-1 to TRBJ2-5, with no clear D. The CDR3 sequence is 12 residues long. V shed 0 bases and J shed 6 bases, with 5 bases lying between them. Germline CDR1 and CDR2: LGHDT and YNNKEL (reference sequence). The CDR3 DNA sequence: TGTGCCAGCAGCCAAGATCTTCAGACCCAGTACTTC. Its translation: CASSQDLQTQYF.

This clonotype was recorded a few times. The V gene is TRBV5-1, the J gene TRBJ2-3, with D tentatively TRBD2 (6 bases). The CDR3 length is 16 residues. Trimming stripped 4 bases from V and 0 bases from J, with 15 bases between. Germline-derived CDR1 and CDR2 are SGHRS and YFSETQ. This CDR3 reads CASSPGLSISTDTQYF. DNA for the CDR3: TGCGCCAGCAGCCCGGGACTCTCTATTAGCACAGATACGCAGTATTTT.

The chain joins TRBV3-1 to TRBJ1-4; 7 bases align to TRBD1. Trimming at V came to 6 bases and at J to 7 bases, leaving 5 bases not matched to a gene. The CDR3 is made up of 13 amino acids. Germline V lookup: CDR1 LGHDT, CDR2 YNNKEL (reference sequence). CDR3 region: CASSVNRGEKLFF. The DNA for the CDR3 is TGTGCCAGCAGTGTGAACAGGGGTGAAAAACTGTTTTTT.

The chain links TRBV5-1 to TRBJ2-5, with 10 bases fitting TRBD1. CDR3 size: 16 residues. The germline V gene has CDR1 SGHRS and CDR2 YFSETQ. V lost 4 bases to trimming and J lost 1 base; unmatched junction nucleotides: 7. In DNA, the CDR3 is TGCGCCAGCAGCGCAAAGCGGGACAGGGGCCAAGAGACCCAGTACTTC. It translates to CASSAKRDRGQETQYF.

V and J are TRBV5-1 and TRBJ2-1; 7 bases match TRBD2. Germline CDR1 reads SGHRS; CDR2 reads YFSETQ. The CDR3 extends over 18 amino acids. Germline trimming cut 0 bases from V and 6 bases from J; bases unmatched to any gene: 15. For the CDR3, the DNA is TGCGCCAGCAGCTTGGGAGTAGGGGCGGGAGTACTTGCCAATGAGCAGTTCTTC. Translation gives CASSLGVGAGVLANEQFF.

The sample holds a few counts of this clonotype. The V call is TRBV4-1, the J call TRBJ2-2; D is uncertain. The V gene lost 3 bases and the J gene lost 1 base, with 6 bases spanning the gap. Per germline, CDR1 MGHRA and CDR2 YSYEKL. CDR3 length: 14 amino acids. Here the CDR3 reads CASSHQRNTGELFF. The DNA of the CDR3 is TGCGCCAGCAGCCACCAACGGAACACCGGGGAGCTGTTTTTT.